Included here is one T cell receptor beta chain sequence, with context. The record originates from a study of T cell changes during pregnancy in multiple sclerosis. TCRdb's table, derived via immunoSEQ multiplex PCR, lists solely in-frame clones and lacks some. The sample contains under 85,000 clones, roughly nine tenths of which appear only once. J gave up 0 bases and V 5 bases, and 4 bases lay outside the gene matches. The germline gives CDR1 SGHVS, CDR2 FQNEAQ. CDR3 length: 15 residues. The receptor was isolated from a female donor in good health, enrolled as a control in a pregnancy study. V gene TRBV7-8 combines with J gene TRBJ1-3; 7 nucleotides match TRBD1. Sample: CD4+ T cells from peripheral blood mononuclear cells, taken in the third trimester of pregnancy. The CDR3 nucleotides are TGTGCCAGCAGCATAGGGACAGCCTCTGGAAACACCATATATTTT. Amino acids: CASSIGTASGNTIYF.